This TCR beta chain was retrieved from a study of blood T cell repertoires in COVID-19. The CDR3 is 13 amino acids. V gave up 4 bases and J gave up 10 bases; unmatched junction bases: 7. Measured with immunoSEQ multiplex PCR; TCRdb has only the in-frame clones, and not every one. The sample yields 110,000 or so clones, over 65% seen once. Sequenced input: peripheral blood. The sequence derives from a woman in her forties with acute or convalescent COVID-19. V usage is TRBV12-3 or TRBV12-4 and J usage is TRBJ1-1, with TRBD1 matching 9 bases. CDR3 coding DNA: TGTGCCAGCAGTTGGGGGGACAGGGCGGGAGCTTTCTTT. The encoded protein is CASSWGDRAGAFF.